Each of the 19 T cell receptor beta chains below was sequenced from the same sample in a study of blood T cell repertoires in COVID-19 (dated by TCRdb to the early 2020s). Library creation used the immunoSEQ multiplex PCR assay. The clones in this table, taken by TCRdb from immuneACCESS, are in-frame only. Not every clone is retained; where verified, under half of the shortfall comes from an unresolved V gene, and the cause of the rest is unknown. This sample comprises about 270,000 clones, roughly nine tenths of them detected only once. The top ten clones comprise approximately 2% of the sample. Sequenced sample: PBMCs or T cells enriched from blood (not recorded which). The receptors originated from a woman aged 55-69 years who had recovered from COVID-19.

The V gene is TRBV5-1, the J gene TRBJ1-1, with D perhaps matching TRBD1 (6 bases). Trimming left V 4 bases short and J 7 bases short, with 17 bases between. The germline CDR1 and CDR2 sequences are SGHRS and YFSETQ. The CDR3 runs to 14 residues. CDR3 nucleotide sequence: TGCGCCAGCAGCCCCTCGGGGGGGCCAAATGAAGCTTTCTTT. Protein: CASSPSGGPNEAFF.

The rearrangement joins TRBV18 to TRBJ1-1; TRBD1 agrees at 8 bases. Germline CDR1 KGHSH, CDR2 LQKENI. V gave up 3 bases and J gave up 8 bases; unmatched junction bases: 5. The CDR3 runs 13 residues. In DNA form, the CDR3 reads TGTGCCAGCTCACCTGGGACAGGAACAGAAGCTTTCTTT. This gives the protein CASSPGTGTEAFF. Using reference TRBV18 and TRBJ1-1 for the parts outside the CDR3, the full variable domain is NAGVMQNPRHLVRRRGQEARLRCSPMKGHSHVYWYRQLPEEGLKFMVYLQKENIIDESGMPKERFSAEFPKEGPSILRIQQVVRGDSAAYFCASSPGTGTEAFFGQGTRLTVV.

This clone has a handful of counts. This chain uses TRBV27 with TRBJ1-1; tentative D call: TRBD1 (5 bases). Trimming cost V 6 bases and J 7 bases, with 18 bases left between them. The length of the CDR3 is 14 residues. Germline V lookup: CDR1 MNHEY, CDR2 SMNVEV (reference sequence). For the CDR3, the DNA is TGTGCCAGCAGCCCCGCGGGGGGGATCGGTGAAGCTTTCTTT. Translation gives CASSPAGGIGEAFF.

The CDR3 here is CASRQGRAVGTGELFF. In nucleotides, the CDR3 is TGTGCCAGCAGGCAAGGGCGGGCGGTAGGCACCGGGGAGCTGTTTTTT. The V gene is TRBV7-3, the J gene TRBJ2-2; weak D call: TRBD2 (5 bases). V lost 6 bases and J 4 bases, leaving 18 bases between the germline ends. This CDR3 region has 16 residues. Germline V lookup: CDR1 SGHTA, CDR2 FQGTGA.

The chain has TRBV27 and TRBJ2-1; TRBD1 matches 9 bases. The CDR3 sequence is 16 residues long. Germline trimming cut 5 bases from V and 4 bases from J; bases unmatched to any gene: 9. Germline V gene lookup returns CDR1 MNHEY and CDR2 SMNVEV (reference sequence). CDR3 sequence (DNA): TGTGCCAGCAGTATAATACAGGGGGCGTTGTACAATGAGCAGTTCTTC. Amino acids: CASSIIQGALYNEQFF.

The rearrangement links TRBV18 to TRBJ2-7, with a weak D call TRBD2 (5 bases). V lost 0 bases and J 5 bases, leaving 8 bases between the germline ends. Germline loops: CDR1 KGHSH, CDR2 LQKENI. The length of the CDR3 is 13 residues. The CDR3 spells CASSPPNGNEQYF. CDR3 sequence (DNA): TGTGCCAGCTCACCACCTAACGGGAACGAGCAGTACTTC.

V usage is TRBV5-8 and J usage is TRBJ2-1; a weak D match, TRBD2 (5 bases). V gave up 4 bases and J gave up 0 bases, with 14 bases separating them. Germline V gene lookup returns CDR1 SGHTS and CDR2 YDEGEE. The CDR3 extends over 16 amino acids. This chain's CDR3 is CASSDASNPSYNEQFF. As DNA, the CDR3 is TGTGCCAGCAGCGACGCTAGCAATCCCTCCTACAATGAGCAGTTCTTC. Filled out from reference TRBV5-8 and TRBJ2-1, the complete variable domain reads EAGVTQSPTHLIKTRGQQATLRCSPISGHTSVYWYQQALGLGLQFLLWYDEGEERNRGNFPPRFSGRQFPNYSSELNVNALELEDSALYLCASSDASNPSYNEQFFGPGTRLTVL.

The chain is built from TRBV5-4 and TRBJ2-2, with a possible D match to TRBD2 (7 bases). The V gene lost 9 bases and the J gene lost 9 bases, with 24 bases spanning the gap. The CDR3 is 15 amino acids. The germline CDR1 and CDR2 sequences are SGHNT and YYREEE (reference sequence). The DNA of the CDR3 is TGTGCCACAACTACGGCGGGGGCAATGCCCAGGGAGCTGTTTTTT. Its translation: CATTTAGAMPRELFF.

This clone was seen a few times. The J gene is TRBJ1-4, the V gene TRBV5-1; 7 bases are a match to TRBD1. Germline CDR1 is SGHRS and CDR2 is YFSETQ. This CDR3 is built from 15 residues. With V trimmed by 8 bases and J by 7 bases, 14 bases remained unmatched. The CDR3 spells CASNIGGTAIEKLFF. The CDR3 region has the DNA TGCGCCAGTAATATAGGCGGGACAGCGATTGAAAAACTGTTTTTT.

This sequence joins TRBV2 and TRBJ1-6, with a possible D match to TRBD1 (6 bases). The CDR3 is made up of 15 amino acids. The V end was cut by 7 bases, the J end by 4 bases, with 14 bases between. Per the germline V gene, CDR1 is SNHLY and CDR2 is FYNNEI. CDR3 DNA sequence: TGTGCCAGCACGGTCCAAGGGACATATAATTCACCCCTCCACTTT. It is translated as CASTVQGTYNSPLHF.

This clone was observed a handful of times. CDR3 DNA sequence: TGTGCCAGCTCACAGGGGACTAGCGGGAGCAGAAAGCAGTACTTC. Encoded protein: CASSQGTSGSRKQYF. This rearrangement joins TRBV18 to TRBJ2-7, with 14 bases fitting TRBD2. Looked up from germline, CDR1 is KGHSH and CDR2 is LQKENI. The CDR3 spans 15 residues. Losses at the gene ends were 4 bases for V and 8 bases for J; bases not matched to a gene: 7.

The V gene is TRBV9, the J gene TRBJ2-1; 9 bases are shared with TRBD2. Germline V gene sequence: CDR1 SGDLS, CDR2 YYNGEE. V was clipped by 2 bases and J by 7 bases; unmatched bases: 7. This CDR3 contains 15 residues. CDR3 coding DNA: TGTGCCAGCAGCGTGGAGCGGGAGGTTGGGAATGAGCAGTTCTTC. It is translated as CASSVEREVGNEQFF.

The chain couples TRBV24-1 to TRBJ2-5; no reliable D call. This CDR3 comprises 11 residues. Trimming stripped 9 bases from V and 5 bases from J, with 9 bases between. Germline V CDR1 and CDR2: KGHDR, SFDVKD. The DNA for the CDR3 is TGTGCCACCCGAAACGGGGAGACCCAGTACTTC. Its translation: CATRNGETQYF.

This chain links TRBV30 with TRBJ1-6, with D maybe TRBD1 (5 bases). Germline assignment: CDR1 GTSNPN and CDR2 SVGIG (reference sequence). Trimming took off 0 bases at V and 9 bases at J, with 12 bases between the two ends. The CDR3 runs 14 residues. The CDR3 DNA follows: TGTGCCTGGAGTGTTACCACGGGGGGTTCACCCCTCCACTTT. Protein product: CAWSVTTGGSPLHF.

J is TRBJ1-6 and V is TRBV28; 9 bases map to TRBD1. Germline V gene data show CDR1 as MDHEN and CDR2 as SYDVKM. The CDR3 consists of 15 residues. V dropped 4 bases and J dropped 10; count of bases not matched to a gene: 8. Here the CDR3 reads CASSSMGTGLSPLHF. CDR3 sequence (DNA): TGTGCCAGCAGTTCTATGGGGACAGGGTTATCACCCCTCCACTTT. Variable domain in full (rest from reference TRBV28 and TRBJ1-6): DVKVTQSSRYLVKRTGEKVFLECVQDMDHENMFWYRQDPGLGLRLIYFSYDVKMKEKGDIPEGYSVSREKKERFSLILESASTNQTSMYLCASSSMGTGLSPLHFGNGTRLTVT.

The sample holds one count of this clone. This chain connects TRBV10-3 to TRBJ1-5; D is unresolved. Germline values: CDR1 ENHRY, CDR2 SYGVKD. This CDR3 region has 13 residues. Trimming took 11 bases from V and 1 from J, leaving 12 bases between them. The CDR3 spells CAATGESNQPQHF. As DNA, the CDR3 is TGTGCCGCAACCGGGGAGAGCAATCAGCCCCAGCATTTT.

The rearrangement joins TRBV11-3 to TRBJ1-1, with D maybe TRBD1 (5 bases). The CDR3 contains 13 residues. CDR1 SGHNT and CDR2 YENEEA come from the germline V gene. V lost 3 bases to trimming and J lost 4 bases, with 9 bases between them. CDR3 in amino acids: CASSLRGSTEAFF. The CDR3 nucleotides read TGTGCCAGCAGCTTGCGGGGGTCCACTGAAGCTTTCTTT.

The V call is TRBV11-2, the J call TRBJ1-1; D possibly corresponds to TRBD1 (5 bases). Germline CDR1 reads SGHAT; CDR2 reads FQNNGV. The CDR3 is 14 amino acids. V was clipped by 2 bases and J by 7 bases, with 14 bases between them. CDR3 in amino acids: CASSLIAGDSEAFF. CDR3 bases: TGTGCCAGCAGCTTAATCGCGGGGGATAGTGAAGCTTTCTTT.

This chain links TRBV29-1 with TRBJ2-7, with a weak D call TRBD2 (6 bases). Trimming removed 0 bases at V and 3 bases at J, with 15 bases between. The CDR3 contains 15 residues. Per germline, CDR1 SQVTM and CDR2 ANQGSEA. The CDR3 loop reads CSVEDKWRGLYEQYF. In nucleotides, the CDR3 is TGCAGCGTTGAAGATAAATGGCGGGGCCTCTACGAGCAGTACTTC.